The rows below give T cell receptor beta chains drawn from one sample of a study of identical twins. One entry per CDR3 protein, called by TCRdb with MiXCR from the 5' RACE reads. Among some 730,000 distinct CDR3 sequences listed, over 15% were seen once. These data were also filed under a second study, of T cells expressing NK-cell markers.

The sample was PBMCs. The receptors derive from a woman under 30 in good health. Each CDR3 is given with its conserved first and last residue. Each record gives: J gene, clone size, V gene, D gene, CDR3 protein, CDR3 DNA. The D gene is left open where the match is weak. Clone size is given for some rows only: seen once, a few or many times, or a class if the clone is expanded.

j_gene: TRBJ1-5; abundance: .; v_gene: TRBV20-1; d_gene: .; CDR3aa: CSARALGGRNQPQHF; CDR3nt: TGCAGTGCTAGAGCGTTAGGGGGGAGGAATCAGCCCCAGCATTTT
j_gene: TRBJ1-1; abundance: few; v_gene: TRBV30; d_gene: .; CDR3aa: CAWMAGSWEAFF; CDR3nt: TGTGCCTGGATGGCGGGGAGTTGGGAAGCTTTCTTT
j_gene: TRBJ2-7; abundance: once; v_gene: TRBV3-1; d_gene: .; CDR3aa: CASSPPPGRAAYEQYF; CDR3nt: TGTGCCAGCAGCCCCCCGCCTGGGCGGGCCGCGTACGAGCAGTACTTC
j_gene: TRBJ2-1; abundance: few; v_gene: TRBV10-3; d_gene: TRBD2; CDR3aa: CAISGESGRIYNEQFF; CDR3nt: TGTGCCATCAGTGGAGAGAGCGGGAGAATATACAATGAGCAGTTCTTC
j_gene: TRBJ2-1; abundance: .; v_gene: TRBV6-5; d_gene: TRBD2; CDR3aa: CAVGGDEQFF; CDR3nt: TGTGCCGTCGGGGGGGATGAGCAGTTCTTC
j_gene: TRBJ2-5; abundance: few; v_gene: TRBV20-1; d_gene: .; CDR3aa: CSARVFETQYF; CDR3nt: TGCAGTGCTAGAGTCTTCGAGACCCAGTACTTC
j_gene: TRBJ1-1; abundance: .; v_gene: TRBV20-1; d_gene: .; CDR3aa: CSAPGDIMNTEAFF; CDR3nt: TGCAGTGCCCCGGGGGATATAATGAACACTGAAGCTTTCTTT
j_gene: TRBJ2-7; abundance: .; v_gene: TRBV20-1; d_gene: TRBD2; CDR3aa: CSARKTSGTSYEQYF; CDR3nt: TGCAGTGCTAGAAAAACTAGCGGGACGTCCTACGAGCAGTACTTC
j_gene: TRBJ1-6; abundance: many; v_gene: TRBV7-9; d_gene: TRBD1; CDR3aa: CASSSQGMNSPLHF; CDR3nt: TGTGCCAGCAGCTCACAGGGGATGAATTCACCCCTCCACTTT
j_gene: TRBJ2-6; abundance: few; v_gene: TRBV9; d_gene: TRBD1; CDR3aa: CASSVSQGASGANVLTF; CDR3nt: TGTGCCAGCAGCGTTAGCCAGGGGGCGTCTGGGGCCAACGTCCTGACTTTC
j_gene: TRBJ1-1; abundance: few; v_gene: TRBV3-1; d_gene: .; CDR3aa: CASSQDTAMNTEAFF; CDR3nt: TGTGCCAGCAGCCAAGATACGGCTATGAACACTGAAGCTTTCTTT
j_gene: TRBJ2-1; abundance: .; v_gene: TRBV20-1; d_gene: TRBD2; CDR3aa: CSARGPGLKESYNEQFF; CDR3nt: TGCAGTGCTAGAGGCCCGGGACTAAAGGAGTCCTACAATGAGCAGTTCTTC
j_gene: TRBJ2-1; abundance: .; v_gene: TRBV7-8; d_gene: TRBD2; CDR3aa: CASSRYPEASGGALLEQFF; CDR3nt: TGTGCCAGCAGCCGGTACCCTGAGGCTAGCGGGGGGGCTCTGCTTGAGCAGTTCTTC
j_gene: TRBJ2-3; abundance: few; v_gene: TRBV7-8; d_gene: .; CDR3aa: CASSWGFGKYTDTQYF; CDR3nt: TGTGCCAGCAGCTGGGGATTTGGGAAATACACAGATACGCAGTATTTT
j_gene: TRBJ2-1; abundance: .; v_gene: TRBV6-1; d_gene: TRBD1; CDR3aa: CASSAYRGSSYNEQFF; CDR3nt: TGTGCCAGCAGTGCGTACAGGGGCAGCTCCTACAATGAGCAGTTCTTC
j_gene: TRBJ2-5; abundance: .; v_gene: TRBV6-1; d_gene: TRBD1; CDR3aa: CASTLDRVETQYF; CDR3nt: TGTGCCAGCACCCTAGACAGGGTAGAGACCCAGTACTTC
j_gene: TRBJ1-2; abundance: .; v_gene: TRBV2; d_gene: .; CDR3aa: CASSHRVVGNYGYTF; CDR3nt: TGTGCCAGCAGTCACAGGGTAGTGGGTAACTATGGCTACACCTTC
j_gene: TRBJ2-4; abundance: .; v_gene: TRBV20-1; d_gene: .; CDR3aa: CSASGTAKNIQYF; CDR3nt: TGCAGTGCTAGTGGGACCGCCAAAAACATTCAGTACTTC
j_gene: TRBJ2-3; abundance: .; v_gene: TRBV14; d_gene: .; CDR3aa: CASSQDFVGDTQYF; CDR3nt: TGTGCCAGCAGCCAAGATTTCGTCGGGGATACGCAGTATTTT
j_gene: TRBJ2-3; abundance: .; v_gene: TRBV12-3/TRBV12-4; d_gene: TRBD2; CDR3aa: CASRVTSGGDSTDTQYF; CDR3nt: TGTGCCAGCAGGGTGACTAGCGGGGGGGACAGCACAGATACGCAGTATTTT
j_gene: TRBJ2-2; abundance: .; v_gene: TRBV6-5; d_gene: .; CDR3aa: CASSYSYRPGELFF; CDR3nt: TGTGCCAGCAGTTACAGTTACCGTCCCGGGGAGCTGTTTTTT
j_gene: TRBJ1-5; abundance: few; v_gene: TRBV6-1; d_gene: .; CDR3aa: CASLGGTAGNQPQHF; CDR3nt: TGTGCCAGCTTAGGCGGGACGGCGGGAAATCAGCCCCAGCATTTT
j_gene: TRBJ2-4; abundance: few; v_gene: TRBV27; d_gene: .; CDR3aa: CASSLQGSKNIQYF; CDR3nt: TGTGCCAGCAGTTTGCAGGGATCCAAAAACATTCAGTACTTC
j_gene: TRBJ1-2; abundance: .; v_gene: TRBV5-1; d_gene: TRBD1; CDR3aa: CASSSSLPGQMDYTF; CDR3nt: TGCGCCAGCAGCTCCTCCTTACCGGGACAGATGGACTACACCTTC
j_gene: TRBJ2-1; abundance: many; v_gene: TRBV20-1; d_gene: .; CDR3aa: CSAAGSWGEQFF; CDR3nt: TGCAGTGCAGCCGGGAGTTGGGGTGAGCAGTTCTTC
j_gene: TRBJ2-7; abundance: .; v_gene: TRBV7-2; d_gene: .; CDR3aa: CASSLAGPGFRREQYF; CDR3nt: TGTGCCAGCAGCTTAGCTGGCCCAGGGTTTAGAAGAGAGCAGTACTTC
j_gene: TRBJ2-1; abundance: few; v_gene: TRBV3-1; d_gene: TRBD2; CDR3aa: CASSQGGGGLRSEQFF; CDR3nt: TGTGCCAGCAGCCAGGGCGGGGGGGGCCTTCGAAGTGAGCAGTTCTTC
j_gene: TRBJ2-7; abundance: .; v_gene: TRBV14; d_gene: .; CDR3aa: CASSQENSRYEQYF; CDR3nt: TGTGCCAGCAGCCAAGAAAACAGCCGCTACGAGCAGTACTTC
j_gene: TRBJ2-1; abundance: .; v_gene: TRBV20-1; d_gene: TRBD2; CDR3aa: CSARRAGGINEQFF; CDR3nt: TGCAGTGCCAGAAGAGCGGGGGGGATCAATGAGCAGTTCTTC
j_gene: TRBJ2-7; abundance: .; v_gene: TRBV29-1; d_gene: .; CDR3aa: CSVEGWGAGEQYF; CDR3nt: TGCAGCGTGGAGGGATGGGGAGCCGGCGAGCAGTACTTC
j_gene: TRBJ2-7; abundance: few; v_gene: TRBV20-1; d_gene: .; CDR3aa: CSALGSYEQYF; CDR3nt: TGCAGTGCTCTCGGCTCCTACGAGCAGTACTTC
j_gene: TRBJ2-7; abundance: .; v_gene: TRBV4-3; d_gene: TRBD2; CDR3aa: CASSQVAGVSYEQYF; CDR3nt: TGCGCCAGCAGCCAAGTAGCGGGAGTGTCCTACGAGCAGTACTTC
j_gene: TRBJ2-3; abundance: .; v_gene: TRBV11-2; d_gene: .; CDR3aa: CASSLSPTPGVTQYF; CDR3nt: TGTGCCAGCAGCTTATCCCCCACGCCTGGGGTTACGCAGTATTTT
j_gene: TRBJ2-1; abundance: few; v_gene: TRBV5-1; d_gene: .; CDR3aa: CASTPLLGEQFF; CDR3nt: TGCGCCAGCACGCCCCTCCTCGGTGAGCAGTTCTTC
j_gene: TRBJ2-3; abundance: many; v_gene: TRBV30; d_gene: .; CDR3aa: CASGTDTQYF; CDR3nt: TGTGCCTCGGGAACAGATACGCAGTATTTT
j_gene: TRBJ1-4; abundance: few; v_gene: TRBV7-8; d_gene: .; CDR3aa: CASSFLDEKLFF; CDR3nt: TGTGCCAGCAGCTTCTTGGATGAAAAACTGTTTTTT
j_gene: TRBJ2-7; abundance: few; v_gene: TRBV5-1; d_gene: TRBD1; CDR3aa: CASSLEGQVVGRYF; CDR3nt: TGCGCCAGCAGCTTGGAAGGACAGGTAGTAGGGCGGTACTTC
j_gene: TRBJ2-3; abundance: few; v_gene: TRBV10-3; d_gene: TRBD2; CDR3aa: CASGGFGGNTQYF; CDR3nt: TGTGCCTCCGGGGGGTTCGGGGGGAATACGCAGTATTTT
j_gene: TRBJ2-6; abundance: .; v_gene: TRBV11-2; d_gene: TRBD1; CDR3aa: CASTPQGARPSSGANVLTF; CDR3nt: TGTGCCAGCACCCCTCAGGGGGCGCGGCCCAGCTCTGGGGCCAACGTCCTGACTTTC
j_gene: TRBJ1-2; abundance: .; v_gene: TRBV2; d_gene: .; CDR3aa: CASSEGPKYGYTF; CDR3nt: TGTGCCAGCAGTGAAGGGCCAAAATATGGCTACACCTTC
j_gene: TRBJ1-1; abundance: many; v_gene: TRBV6-5; d_gene: .; CDR3aa: CASSSQTEAFF; CDR3nt: TGTGCCAGCAGTTCTCAGACTGAAGCTTTCTTT
j_gene: TRBJ2-7; abundance: few; v_gene: TRBV15; d_gene: TRBD2; CDR3aa: CATSTGGSTYEQYF; CDR3nt: TGTGCCACCAGCACAGGCGGGAGTACCTACGAGCAGTACTTC
j_gene: TRBJ2-5; abundance: few; v_gene: TRBV6-1; d_gene: TRBD2; CDR3aa: CATAGGPTLKTQYF; CDR3nt: TGTGCCACCGCGGGGGGACCCACTTTAAAGACCCAGTACTTC
j_gene: TRBJ1-5; abundance: .; v_gene: TRBV12-3/TRBV12-4; d_gene: TRBD1; CDR3aa: CASRKGALQPQHF; CDR3nt: TGTGCCAGCAGGAAGGGGGCTCTTCAGCCCCAGCATTTT
j_gene: TRBJ2-1; abundance: once; v_gene: TRBV5-4; d_gene: TRBD2; CDR3aa: CASSLSAGGGNEQFF; CDR3nt: TGTGCCAGCAGCTTGTCGGCGGGAGGGGGGAATGAGCAGTTCTTC
j_gene: TRBJ2-4; abundance: few; v_gene: TRBV4-2; d_gene: .; CDR3aa: CASSPNEVGVRTKNIQYF; CDR3nt: TGTGCCAGCAGCCCGAATGAGGTGGGGGTTAGGACCAAAAACATTCAGTACTTC
j_gene: TRBJ2-3; abundance: many; v_gene: TRBV12-3/TRBV12-4; d_gene: .; CDR3aa: CASSPQGRGDTQYF; CDR3nt: TGTGCCAGCAGCCCCCAGGGCCGAGGAGATACGCAGTATTTT
j_gene: TRBJ2-5; abundance: .; v_gene: TRBV11-3; d_gene: TRBD1; CDR3aa: CASSFGDRGETQYF; CDR3nt: TGTGCCAGCAGCTTTGGGGACAGGGGTGAGACCCAGTACTTC
j_gene: TRBJ2-7; abundance: .; v_gene: TRBV2; d_gene: .; CDR3aa: CASSEVVRAYEQYF; CDR3nt: TGTGCCAGCAGTGAAGTGGTAAGGGCCTACGAGCAGTACTTC
j_gene: TRBJ1-5; abundance: many; v_gene: TRBV6-5; d_gene: .; CDR3aa: CASSYSMGNRQPQHF; CDR3nt: TGTGCCAGCAGTTACTCGATGGGGAATCGGCAGCCCCAGCATTTT
j_gene: TRBJ2-1; abundance: many; v_gene: TRBV27; d_gene: .; CDR3aa: CASSLRNGEQFF; CDR3nt: TGTGCCAGCAGCCTAAGGAATGGTGAGCAGTTCTTC
j_gene: TRBJ2-7; abundance: .; v_gene: TRBV20-1; d_gene: TRBD2; CDR3aa: CSAGGGVRGFEQYF; CDR3nt: TGCAGTGCTGGGGGGGGAGTTCGGGGTTTCGAGCAGTACTTC
j_gene: TRBJ1-2; abundance: .; v_gene: TRBV20-1; d_gene: .; CDR3aa: CSATDSLYGYTF; CDR3nt: TGCAGTGCTACGGACAGCCTCTACGGCTACACCTTC
j_gene: TRBJ2-1; abundance: .; v_gene: TRBV3-1; d_gene: .; CDR3aa: CASSPRGEVNFNEQFF; CDR3nt: TGTGCCAGCAGCCCCCGCGGCGAGGTGAACTTCAATGAGCAGTTCTTC
j_gene: TRBJ2-5; abundance: .; v_gene: TRBV20-1; d_gene: .; CDR3aa: CSAGQESSGETQYF; CDR3nt: TGCAGTGCTGGGCAGGAGTCGAGTGGAGAGACCCAGTACTTC
j_gene: TRBJ2-1; abundance: .; v_gene: TRBV4-2; d_gene: TRBD2; CDR3aa: CASSPYQTSGEPTEQFF; CDR3nt: TGTGCCAGCAGCCCCTACCAGACTAGCGGGGAACCCACTGAGCAGTTCTTC
j_gene: TRBJ2-1; abundance: few; v_gene: TRBV20-1; d_gene: .; CDR3aa: CSVWGLYVNEQFF; CDR3nt: TGCAGTGTTTGGGGTCTATACGTAAATGAGCAGTTCTTC
j_gene: TRBJ2-7; abundance: .; v_gene: TRBV7-9; d_gene: TRBD2; CDR3aa: CASSRAQREVYEQYF; CDR3nt: TGTGCCAGCAGCCGGGCACAGCGGGAGGTCTACGAGCAGTACTTC
j_gene: TRBJ2-7; abundance: .; v_gene: TRBV6-2/TRBV6-3; d_gene: .; CDR3aa: CASSYVPGQSYEQYF; CDR3nt: TGTGCCAGCAGTTACGTCCCGGGACAATCCTACGAGCAGTACTTC
j_gene: TRBJ2-2; abundance: few; v_gene: TRBV12-3/TRBV12-4; d_gene: .; CDR3aa: CASSLKPTSSGELFF; CDR3nt: TGTGCCAGCAGTCTGAAGCCAACTAGTTCCGGGGAGCTGTTTTTT